This TCR beta chain stems from a study of glioma-infiltrating T cells after dendritic cell vaccination (dated by TCRdb to 2016 to 2018). Regarding the research as a whole: The cohort comprised roughly 15 glioblastoma patients from Phase I and II dendritic cell vaccination trials, 9 newly diagnosed and 6 with recurrent disease. Each patient was given three intradermal dendritic cell vaccine injections, spaced two weeks apart, in the arm below the axilla. To make the vaccine, monocyte-derived dendritic cells were cultured for under eight days with IL-4 and GM-CSF and then pulsed overnight with autologous tumor lysate. Survival after dendritic cell vaccination was correlated with TCR sequencing metrics such as TIL content and the overlap between tumor and blood repertoires. Between the early 2000s and the early 2010s, the patients were given dendritic cell vaccination pulsed with autologous tumor lysate. Deep sequencing of TCR beta CDR3 regions was used to quantify tumor-infiltrating lymphocyte content and compare tumor and blood repertoires in dendritic cell-vaccinated glioblastoma patients. Here is what the overall study found, with its caveats: Higher estimated pretreatment TIL content predicted longer time to progression and overall survival after dendritic cell vaccination. The cohort was small and heterogeneous, few patients had complete blood and tumor sets, and even fewer had initial-recurrent tumor pairs. The TCR overlap response model with three groups was called speculative and said to need prospective validation. No direct relationship between TCR clonality and survival was found, suggesting a diverse polyclonal response may matter.

TCRB CDR3 regions were amplified from approximately 2 ug genomic DNA, or all available DNA if less, using the immunoSEQ assay. Multiplex PCR used 60 forward primers for TCR V beta segments and 13 reverse primers for J beta segments. To estimate the number of reads per starting template, synthetic control templates were added to each sample at limiting dilution. The Illumina HiSeq System generated 87 bp sequencing reads. Per the authors' processing: PCR and sequencing errors were removed by a nearest neighbor algorithm that merged closely related sequences. TCR overlap was measured as the percentage of unique tumor TCR beta sequences that were also present in the peripheral blood of the same patient. What TCRdb holds here is the immuneACCESS table cut down to in-frame rearrangements. Part of the clones is not present; checked against another copy, under half of the missing clones reflect an unresolved V gene, and the others are unexplained. V, J and clone size are taken as reported in that table, and D and trimming were inferred from the DNA itself. The table for this sample lists approximately 50,000 clones; about nine tenths of them were counted only once. The ten largest clones capture around 5% of the sample.

According to the germline V gene (reference sequence), CDR1 reads SGHKS and CDR2 reads YYEKEE. The junction carries 6 bases between V and J, which are trimmed by 0 bases and 6 bases respectively. The CDR3 measures 12 amino acids from cysteine to phenylalanine. Just CDR3 DNA is preserved here, 36 bases in frame from base 1. This specimen's time point label, per the study, means: after dendritic cell vaccination, including at tumor progression/relapse. Patients were selected for having adequate residual fresh-frozen tumor tissue and more than two years of available survival data. Molecular status otherwise varied across the glioblastoma patients, but none of them carried an isocitrate dehydrogenase mutation. PBMC collection took place before vaccination, two weeks after the third vaccination, and at tumor progression if progression occurred. The Qiagen DNeasy Blood extraction Kit was used for extraction of genomic DNA.

Worth noting for this clone: The antigen this receptor binds is unknown. No base quality values were provided; no much bigger clone lies one nucleotide off.

The material was blood, obtained after dendritic cell vaccination. This sequence originates from a human donor with glioblastoma. Recombination connected TRBV5-5 to TRBJ1-1, with no D gene named confidently. The CDR3 region: CASSLGRAEAFF. The DNA sequence reads TGTGCCAGCAGCTTGGGTCGAGCTGAAGCTTTCTTT.